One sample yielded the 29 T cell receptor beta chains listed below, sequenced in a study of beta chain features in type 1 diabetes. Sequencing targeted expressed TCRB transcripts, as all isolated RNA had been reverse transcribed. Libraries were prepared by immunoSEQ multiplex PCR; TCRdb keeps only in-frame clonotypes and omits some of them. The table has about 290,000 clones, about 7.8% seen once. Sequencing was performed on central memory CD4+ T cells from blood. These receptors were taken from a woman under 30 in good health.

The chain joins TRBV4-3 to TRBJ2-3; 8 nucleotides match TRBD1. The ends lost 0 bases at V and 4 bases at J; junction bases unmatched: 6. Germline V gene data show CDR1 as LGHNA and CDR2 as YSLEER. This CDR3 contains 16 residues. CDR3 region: CASSQDRGRVADTQYF. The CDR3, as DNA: TGCGCCAGCAGCCAAGACAGGGGGCGAGTCGCAGATACGCAGTATTTT.

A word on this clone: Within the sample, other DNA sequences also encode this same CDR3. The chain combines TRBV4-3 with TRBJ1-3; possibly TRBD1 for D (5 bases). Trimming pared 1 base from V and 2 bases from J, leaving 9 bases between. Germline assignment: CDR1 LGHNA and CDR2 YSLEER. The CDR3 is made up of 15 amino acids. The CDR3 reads CASSQGGGPGNTIYF. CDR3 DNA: TGCGCCAGCAGCCAAGGTGGGGGACCTGGAAACACCATATATTTT.

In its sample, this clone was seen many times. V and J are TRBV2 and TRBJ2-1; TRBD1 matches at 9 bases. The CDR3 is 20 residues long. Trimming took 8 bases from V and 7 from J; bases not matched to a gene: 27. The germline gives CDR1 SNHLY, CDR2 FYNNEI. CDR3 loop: CASGEEGTGKASDGWNEQFF. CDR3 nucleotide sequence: TGTGCCAGCGGCGAGGAAGGGACAGGGAAAGCCTCGGATGGGTGGAATGAGCAGTTCTTC. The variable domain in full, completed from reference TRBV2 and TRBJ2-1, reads EPEVTQTPSHQVTQMGQEVILRCVPISNHLYFYWYRQILGQKVEFLVSFYNNEISEKSEIFDDQFSVERPDGSNFTLKIRSTKLEDSAMYFCASGEEGTGKASDGWNEQFFGPGTRLTVL.

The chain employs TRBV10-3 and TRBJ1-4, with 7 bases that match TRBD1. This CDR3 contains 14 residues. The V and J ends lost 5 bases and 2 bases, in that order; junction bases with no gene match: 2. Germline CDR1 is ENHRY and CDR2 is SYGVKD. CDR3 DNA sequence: TGTGCCATCAGTCCGGGACAGACTAATGAAAAACTGTTTTTT. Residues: CAISPGQTNEKLFF.

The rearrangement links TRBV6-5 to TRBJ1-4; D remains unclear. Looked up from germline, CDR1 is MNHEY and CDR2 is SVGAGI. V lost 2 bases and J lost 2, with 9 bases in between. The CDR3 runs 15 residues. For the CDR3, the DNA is TGTGCCAGCAGTTACGACTGGGTGACTAATGAAAAACTGTTTTTT. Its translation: CASSYDWVTNEKLFF.

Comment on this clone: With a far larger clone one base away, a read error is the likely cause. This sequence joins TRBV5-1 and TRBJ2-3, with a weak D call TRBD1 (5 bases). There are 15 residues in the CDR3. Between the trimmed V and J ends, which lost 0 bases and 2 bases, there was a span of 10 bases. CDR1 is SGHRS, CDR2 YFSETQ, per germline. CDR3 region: CASSLGYRFTDTQYF. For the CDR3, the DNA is TGCGCCAGCAGCTTGGGGTACAGGTTCACAGATACGCAGTATTTT.

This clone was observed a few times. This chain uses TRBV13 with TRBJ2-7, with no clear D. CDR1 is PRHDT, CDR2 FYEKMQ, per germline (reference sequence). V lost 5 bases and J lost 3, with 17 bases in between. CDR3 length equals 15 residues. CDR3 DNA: TGTGCCAGCAGCCCACTGGCAGGCGGCCTCTACGAGCAGTACTTC. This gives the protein CASSPLAGGLYEQYF. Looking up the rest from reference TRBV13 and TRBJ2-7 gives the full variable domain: AAGVIQSPRHLIKEKRETATLKCYPIPRHDTVYWYQQGPGQDPQFLISFYEKMQSDKGSIPDRFSAQQFSDYHSELNMSSLELGDSALYFCASSPLAGGLYEQYFGPGTRLTVT.

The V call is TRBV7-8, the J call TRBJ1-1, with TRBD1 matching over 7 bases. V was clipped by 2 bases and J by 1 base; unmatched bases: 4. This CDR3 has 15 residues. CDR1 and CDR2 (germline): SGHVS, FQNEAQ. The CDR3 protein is CASSLTRQGNTEAFF. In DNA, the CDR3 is TGTGCCAGCAGCTTAACCAGACAGGGGAACACTGAAGCTTTCTTT. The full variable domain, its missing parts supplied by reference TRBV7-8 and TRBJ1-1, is GAGVSQSPRYKVAKRGQDVALRCDPISGHVSLFWYQQALGQGPEFLTYFQNEAQLDKSGLPSDRFFAERPEGSVSTLKIQRTQQEDSAVYLCASSLTRQGNTEAFFGQGTRLTVV.

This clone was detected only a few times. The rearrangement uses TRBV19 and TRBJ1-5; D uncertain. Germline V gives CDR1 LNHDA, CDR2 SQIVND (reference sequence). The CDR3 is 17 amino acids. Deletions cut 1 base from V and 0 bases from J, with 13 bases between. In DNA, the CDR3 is TGTGCCAGTAGTATAGGATGGACGGTCGATAGCAATCAGCCCCAGCATTTT. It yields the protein CASSIGWTVDSNQPQHF.

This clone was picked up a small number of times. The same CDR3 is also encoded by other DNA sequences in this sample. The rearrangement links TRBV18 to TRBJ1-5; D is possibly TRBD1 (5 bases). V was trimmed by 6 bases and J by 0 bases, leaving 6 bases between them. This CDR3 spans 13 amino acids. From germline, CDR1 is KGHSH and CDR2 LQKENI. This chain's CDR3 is CASSTDSNQPQHF. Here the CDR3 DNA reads TGTGCCAGCTCGACAGATAGCAATCAGCCCCAGCATTTT.

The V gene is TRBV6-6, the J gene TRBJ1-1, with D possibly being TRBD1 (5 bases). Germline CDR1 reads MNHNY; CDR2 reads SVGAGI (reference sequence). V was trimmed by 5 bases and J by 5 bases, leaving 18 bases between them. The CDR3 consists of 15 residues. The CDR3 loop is CASSQPGAGMTEAFF. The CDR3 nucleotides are TGTGCCAGCAGTCAACCTGGGGCGGGCATGACTGAAGCTTTCTTT.

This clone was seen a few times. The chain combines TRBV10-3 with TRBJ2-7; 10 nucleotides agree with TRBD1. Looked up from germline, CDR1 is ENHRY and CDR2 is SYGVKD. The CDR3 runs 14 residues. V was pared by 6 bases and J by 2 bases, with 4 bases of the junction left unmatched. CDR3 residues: CAIRGTGAPYEQYF. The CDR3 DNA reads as TGTGCCATCAGAGGGACAGGGGCTCCCTACGAGCAGTACTTC.

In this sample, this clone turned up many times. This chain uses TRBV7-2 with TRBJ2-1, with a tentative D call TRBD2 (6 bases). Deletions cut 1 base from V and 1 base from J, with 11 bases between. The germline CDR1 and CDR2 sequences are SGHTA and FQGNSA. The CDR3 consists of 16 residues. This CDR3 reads CASSLGGSGSYNEQFF. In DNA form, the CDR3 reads TGTGCCAGCAGCTTAGGAGGTAGCGGATCCTACAATGAGCAGTTCTTC.

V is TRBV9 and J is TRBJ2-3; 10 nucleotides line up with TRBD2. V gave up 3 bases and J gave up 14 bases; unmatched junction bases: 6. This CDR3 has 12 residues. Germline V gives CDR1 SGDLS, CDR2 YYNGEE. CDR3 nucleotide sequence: TGTGCCAGCAGCGCCCGGACTAGCGGTCTGTATTTT. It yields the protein CASSARTSGLYF.

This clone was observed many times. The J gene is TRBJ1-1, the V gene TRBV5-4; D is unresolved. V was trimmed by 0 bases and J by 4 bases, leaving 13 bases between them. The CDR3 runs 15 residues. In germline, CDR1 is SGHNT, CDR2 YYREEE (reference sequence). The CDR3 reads CASSLVDRPVTEAFF. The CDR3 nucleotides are TGTGCCAGCAGCTTGGTCGATCGGCCAGTCACTGAAGCTTTCTTT.

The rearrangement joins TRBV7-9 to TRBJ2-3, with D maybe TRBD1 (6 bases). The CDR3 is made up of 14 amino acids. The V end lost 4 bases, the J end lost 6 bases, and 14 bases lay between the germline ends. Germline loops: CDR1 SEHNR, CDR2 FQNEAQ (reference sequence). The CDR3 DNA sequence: TGTGCCAGCAGCTCCTCCGGACAGCCCGATACGCAGTATTTT. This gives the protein CASSSSGQPDTQYF. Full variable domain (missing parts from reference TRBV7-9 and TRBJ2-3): DTGVSQNPRHKITKRGQNVTFRCDPISEHNRLYWYRQTLGQGPEFLTYFQNEAQLEKSRLLSDRFSAERPKGSFSTLEIQRTEQGDSAMYLCASSSSGQPDTQYFGPGTRLTVL.

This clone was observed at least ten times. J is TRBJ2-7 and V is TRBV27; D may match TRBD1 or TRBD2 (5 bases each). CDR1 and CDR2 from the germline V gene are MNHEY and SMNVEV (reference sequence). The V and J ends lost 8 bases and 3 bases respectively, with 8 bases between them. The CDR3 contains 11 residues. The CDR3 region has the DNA TGTGCCAGCGGGACCCACTACGAGCAGTACGTC. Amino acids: CASGTHYEQYV.

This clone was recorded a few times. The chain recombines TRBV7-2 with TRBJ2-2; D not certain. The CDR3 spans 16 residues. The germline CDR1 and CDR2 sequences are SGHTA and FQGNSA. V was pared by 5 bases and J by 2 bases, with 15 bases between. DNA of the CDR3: TGTGCCAGCAGCCCGCTTAGAGAGGCCAACACCGGGGAGCTGTTTTTT. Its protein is CASSPLREANTGELFF.

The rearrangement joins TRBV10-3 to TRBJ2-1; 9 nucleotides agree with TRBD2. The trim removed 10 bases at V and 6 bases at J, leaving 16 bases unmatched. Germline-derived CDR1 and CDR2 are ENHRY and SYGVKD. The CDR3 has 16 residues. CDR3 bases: TGTGCCAGCAGACCAATGGCGGGGGGGACCCCCAATGAGCAGTTCTTC. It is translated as CASRPMAGGTPNEQFF.

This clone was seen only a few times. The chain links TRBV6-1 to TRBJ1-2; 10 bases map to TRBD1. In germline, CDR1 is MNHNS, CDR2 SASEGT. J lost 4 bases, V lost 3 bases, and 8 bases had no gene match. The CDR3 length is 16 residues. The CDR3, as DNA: TGTGCCAGCAGTGATGGGACAGGGGCCTCTCGCTATGGCTACACCTTC. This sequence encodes CASSDGTGASRYGYTF.

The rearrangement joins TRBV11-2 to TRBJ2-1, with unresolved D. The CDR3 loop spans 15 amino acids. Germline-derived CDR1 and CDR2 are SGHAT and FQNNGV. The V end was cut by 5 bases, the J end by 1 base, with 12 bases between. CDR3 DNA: TGTGCCAGCAGCCTGCTATGGGGTTCCTACAATGAGCAGTTCTTC. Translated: CASSLLWGSYNEQFF.

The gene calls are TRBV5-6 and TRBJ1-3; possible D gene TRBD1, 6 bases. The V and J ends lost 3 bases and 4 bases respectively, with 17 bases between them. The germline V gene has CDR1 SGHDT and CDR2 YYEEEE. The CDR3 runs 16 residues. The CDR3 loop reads CASSSGQRLYGNTIYF. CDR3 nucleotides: TGTGCCAGCAGCTCCGGACAGAGACTATACGGAAACACCATATATTTT.

The CDR3 reads CASGTGGFYGYTF. CDR3 sequence (DNA): TGTGCCAGTGGGACAGGAGGATTCTATGGCTACACCTTC. This sequence joins TRBV2 and TRBJ1-2; the match to TRBD1 covers 8 bases. In germline, CDR1 is SNHLY, CDR2 FYNNEI. The length of the CDR3 is 13 residues. The V segment lost 9 bases and the J segment 4 bases; nucleotides outside the gene matches: 7. Variable domain in full (rest from reference TRBV2 and TRBJ1-2): EPEVTQTPSHQVTQMGQEVILRCVPISNHLYFYWYRQILGQKVEFLVSFYNNEISEKSEIFDDQFSVERPDGSNFTLKIRSTKLEDSAMYFCASGTGGFYGYTFGSGTRLTVV.

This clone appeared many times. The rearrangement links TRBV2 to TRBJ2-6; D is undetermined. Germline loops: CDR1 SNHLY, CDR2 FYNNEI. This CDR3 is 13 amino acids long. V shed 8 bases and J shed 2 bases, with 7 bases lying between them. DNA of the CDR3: TGTGCCAGCCGTACGACTGGGGCCAACGTCCTGACTTTC. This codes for CASRTTGANVLTF.

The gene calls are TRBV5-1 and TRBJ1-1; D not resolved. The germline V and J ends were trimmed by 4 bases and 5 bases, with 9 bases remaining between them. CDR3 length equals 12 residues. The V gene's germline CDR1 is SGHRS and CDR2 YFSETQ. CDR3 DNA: TGCGCCAGCAGCGACCCTGGAACTGAAGCTTTCTTT. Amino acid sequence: CASSDPGTEAFF.

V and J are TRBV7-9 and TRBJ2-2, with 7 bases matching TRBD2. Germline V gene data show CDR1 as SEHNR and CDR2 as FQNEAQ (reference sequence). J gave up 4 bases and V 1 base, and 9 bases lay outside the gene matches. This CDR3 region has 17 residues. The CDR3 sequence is CASSLGAAGVSTGELFF. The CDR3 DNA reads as TGTGCCAGCAGCTTAGGCGCTGCGGGGGTTAGCACCGGGGAGCTGTTTTTT. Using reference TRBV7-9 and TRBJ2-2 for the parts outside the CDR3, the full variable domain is DTGVSQNPRHKITKRGQNVTFRCDPISEHNRLYWYRQTLGQGPEFLTYFQNEAQLEKSRLLSDRFSAERPKGSFSTLEIQRTEQGDSAMYLCASSLGAAGVSTGELFFGEGSRLTVL.

The CDR3 coding sequence is TGTGCCAGCAGCGTAAGGTCCGGACTAGCGGAAGGGGGCACCGGGGAGCTGTTTTTT. This translates into CASSVRSGLAEGGTGELFF. The V gene is TRBV9, the J gene TRBJ2-2; 10 positions agree with TRBD2. V shed 1 base and J 4 bases; nucleotides not matched to a gene: 13. The CDR3 length is 19 residues. CDR1 is SGDLS, CDR2 YYNGEE, per germline.

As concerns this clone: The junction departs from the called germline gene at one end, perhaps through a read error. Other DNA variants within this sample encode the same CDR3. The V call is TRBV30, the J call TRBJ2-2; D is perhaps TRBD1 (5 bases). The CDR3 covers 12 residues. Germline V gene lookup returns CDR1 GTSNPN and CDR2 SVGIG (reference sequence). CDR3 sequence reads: CAWSASGPQLFF. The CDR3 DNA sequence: TGTGCGTGGAGTGCCTCAGGGCCCCAGTTGTTTTTT.

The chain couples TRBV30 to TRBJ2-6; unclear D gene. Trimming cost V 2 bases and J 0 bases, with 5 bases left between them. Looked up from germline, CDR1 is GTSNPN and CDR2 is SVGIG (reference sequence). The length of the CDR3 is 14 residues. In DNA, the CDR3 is TGTGCCTGGAGTTCAGGCTCTGGGGCCAACGTCCTGACTTTC. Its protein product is CAWSSGSGANVLTF.